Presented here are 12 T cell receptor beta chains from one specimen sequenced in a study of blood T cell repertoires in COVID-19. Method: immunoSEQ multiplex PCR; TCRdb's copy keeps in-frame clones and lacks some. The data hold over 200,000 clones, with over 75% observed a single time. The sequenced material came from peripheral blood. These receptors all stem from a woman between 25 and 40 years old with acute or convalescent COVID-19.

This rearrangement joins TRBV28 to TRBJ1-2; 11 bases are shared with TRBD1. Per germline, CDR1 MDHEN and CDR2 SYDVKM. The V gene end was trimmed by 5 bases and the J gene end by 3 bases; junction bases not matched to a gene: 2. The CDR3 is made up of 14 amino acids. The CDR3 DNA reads TGTGCCAGCAGTAGGGACAGGGGGTACTATGGCTACACCTTC. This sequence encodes CASSRDRGYYGYTF.

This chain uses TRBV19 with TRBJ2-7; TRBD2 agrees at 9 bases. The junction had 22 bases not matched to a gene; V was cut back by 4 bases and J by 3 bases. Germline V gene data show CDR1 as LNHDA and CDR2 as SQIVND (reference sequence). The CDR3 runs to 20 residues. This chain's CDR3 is CASSTRQAGAWGLANYEQYF. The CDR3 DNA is TGTGCCAGTAGTACGCGCCAGGCGGGGGCGTGGGGACTAGCTAACTACGAGCAGTACTTC.

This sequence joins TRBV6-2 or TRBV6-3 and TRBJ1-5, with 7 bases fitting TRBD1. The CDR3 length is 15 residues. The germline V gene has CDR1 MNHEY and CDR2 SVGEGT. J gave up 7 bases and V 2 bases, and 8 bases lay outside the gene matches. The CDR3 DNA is TGTGCCAGCAGTTACGGTTCAGGGGGGATACAGCCCCAGCATTTT. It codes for CASSYGSGGIQPQHF.

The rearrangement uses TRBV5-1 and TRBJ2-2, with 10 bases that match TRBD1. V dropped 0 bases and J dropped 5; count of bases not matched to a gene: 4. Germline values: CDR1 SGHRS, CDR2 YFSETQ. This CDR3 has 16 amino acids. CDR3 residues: CASSLGTGGKTGELFF. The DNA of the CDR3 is TGCGCCAGCAGCTTGGGGACAGGGGGTAAAACCGGGGAGCTGTTTTTT.

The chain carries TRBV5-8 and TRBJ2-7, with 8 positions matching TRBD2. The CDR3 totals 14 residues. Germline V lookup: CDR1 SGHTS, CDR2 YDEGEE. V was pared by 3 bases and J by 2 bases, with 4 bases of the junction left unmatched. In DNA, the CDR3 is TGTGCCAGCAGCTCTAGAGCGGGAGCCTACGAGCAGTACTTC. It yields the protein CASSSRAGAYEQYF.

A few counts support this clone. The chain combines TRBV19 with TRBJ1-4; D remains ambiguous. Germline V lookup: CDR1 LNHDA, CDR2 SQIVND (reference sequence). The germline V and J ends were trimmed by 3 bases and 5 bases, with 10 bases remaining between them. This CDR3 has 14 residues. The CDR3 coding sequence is TGTGCCAGTAGTATGGGCCGGTTAAATGAAAAACTGTTTTTT. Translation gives CASSMGRLNEKLFF. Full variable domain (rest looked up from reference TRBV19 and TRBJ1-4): DGGITQSPKYLFRKEGQNVTLSCEQNLNHDAMYWYRQDPGQGLRLIYYSQIVNDFQKGDIAEGYSVSREKKESFPLTVTSAQKNPTAFYLCASSMGRLNEKLFFGSGTQLSVL.

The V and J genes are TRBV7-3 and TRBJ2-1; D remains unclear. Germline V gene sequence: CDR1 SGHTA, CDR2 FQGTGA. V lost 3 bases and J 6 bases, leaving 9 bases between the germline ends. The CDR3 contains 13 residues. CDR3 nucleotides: TGTGCCAGCAGCTTGGCAGGAATCAATGAGCAGTTCTTC. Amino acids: CASSLAGINEQFF.

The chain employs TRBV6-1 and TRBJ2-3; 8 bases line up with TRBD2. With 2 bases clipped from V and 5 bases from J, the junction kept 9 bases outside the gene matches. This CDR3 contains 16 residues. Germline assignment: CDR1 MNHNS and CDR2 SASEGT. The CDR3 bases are TGTGCCAGCAGTGAACGGGGGGGCCTTACAGGAGATACGCAGTATTTT. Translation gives CASSERGGLTGDTQYF.

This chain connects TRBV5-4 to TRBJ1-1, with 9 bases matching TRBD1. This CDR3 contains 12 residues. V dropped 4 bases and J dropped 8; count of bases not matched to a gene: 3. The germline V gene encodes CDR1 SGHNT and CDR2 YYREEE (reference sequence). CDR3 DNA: TGTGCCAGCAGCCATGACAGGGGGGAAGCTTTCTTT. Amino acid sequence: CASSHDRGEAFF.

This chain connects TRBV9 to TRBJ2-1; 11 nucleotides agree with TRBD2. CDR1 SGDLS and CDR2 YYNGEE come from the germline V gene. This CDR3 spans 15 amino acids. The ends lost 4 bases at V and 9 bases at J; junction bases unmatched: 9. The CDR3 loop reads CASSSSGLADIEQFF. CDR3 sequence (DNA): TGTGCCAGCAGCTCCTCGGGACTAGCGGACATTGAGCAGTTCTTC.

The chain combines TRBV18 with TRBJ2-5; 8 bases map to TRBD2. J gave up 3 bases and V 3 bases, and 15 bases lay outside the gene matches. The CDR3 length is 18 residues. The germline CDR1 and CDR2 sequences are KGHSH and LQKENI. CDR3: CASSPDGLAGGEEETQYF. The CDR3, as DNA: TGTGCCAGCTCACCCGACGGACTGGCGGGAGGTGAGGAAGAGACCCAGTACTTC.

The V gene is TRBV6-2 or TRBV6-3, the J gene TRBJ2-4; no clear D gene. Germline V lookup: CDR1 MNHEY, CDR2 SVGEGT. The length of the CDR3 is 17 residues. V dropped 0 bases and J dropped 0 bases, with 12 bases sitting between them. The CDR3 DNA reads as TGTGCCAGCAGTTACTCGACAAGGTCGAAAGCCAAAAACATTCAGTACTTC. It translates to CASSYSTRSKAKNIQYF.